The 25 T cell receptor beta chains presented below share a single source sample, sequenced in a study of Tregs in tolerant kidney transplant recipients. Profiled with immunoSEQ multiplex PCR; TCRdb holds only in-frame clones, not every one. The table shows under 300,000 clones, with 80% to 85% occurring only once. Sequenced sample: CD4+ T cells from blood. The receptor source for this set is a human donor in good health.

V gene TRBV6-1 combines with J gene TRBJ2-3; D unresolved. The CDR3 is 11 residues long. Germline CDR1 and CDR2: MNHNS and SASEGT. V was clipped by 5 bases and J by 5 bases, with 5 bases between them. The CDR3 nucleotides read TGTGCCAGCAGTTTTAAAGATACGCAGTATTTT. Amino acids: CASSFKDTQYF.

This clone appeared once. The genes are TRBV15 and TRBJ1-1; D gene unclear. Germline CDR1 and CDR2: LNHNV and YYDKDF (reference sequence). V shed 0 bases and J shed 5 bases, with 13 bases lying between them. This CDR3 has 15 residues. CDR3 nucleotides: TGTGCCACCAGCAGAGATCGGGAAGGTGTAACTGAAGCTTTCTTT. It encodes CATSRDREGVTEAFF.

V and J are TRBV15 and TRBJ2-7; D is uncertain. Germline lookup yields CDR1 LNHNV and CDR2 YYDKDF (reference sequence). The V and J ends lost 3 bases and 0 bases respectively, with 9 bases between them. The CDR3 spans 14 residues. CDR3 sequence reads: CATSRTASSYEQYF. In nucleotides, the CDR3 is TGTGCCACCAGCAGGACGGCGAGCTCCTACGAGCAGTACTTC.

This chain joins TRBV5-1 and TRBJ1-1, with a weak D call TRBD1 (5 bases). CDR1 is SGHRS and CDR2 is YFSETQ in the germline V gene. CDR3 length equals 13 residues. Between the trimmed V and J ends, which lost 0 bases and 11 bases, there was a span of 14 bases. The CDR3 DNA sequence: TGCGCCAGCAGCTTGGAACCTTCAGGGCGGGCTTTCTTT. It yields the protein CASSLEPSGRAFF. Full variable domain (missing parts from reference TRBV5-1 and TRBJ1-1): KAGVTQTPRYLIKTRGQQVTLSCSPISGHRSVSWYQQTPGQGLQFLFEYFSETQRNKGNFPGRFSGRQFSNSRSEMNVSTLELGDSALYLCASSLEPSGRAFFGQGTRLTVV.

J is TRBJ1-5 and V is TRBV19; 7 positions agree with TRBD1. Germline V lookup: CDR1 LNHDA, CDR2 SQIVND (reference sequence). V was pared by 4 bases and J by 0 bases, with 6 bases of the junction left unmatched. The CDR3 consists of 16 residues. The CDR3 bases are TGTGCCAGTAGTAGAAACAGGGGTAGTAGCAATCAGCCCCAGCATTTT. Translation: CASSRNRGSSNQPQHF. Full variable domain (missing parts from reference TRBV19 and TRBJ1-5): DGGITQSPKYLFRKEGQNVTLSCEQNLNHDAMYWYRQDPGQGLRLIYYSQIVNDFQKGDIAEGYSVSREKKESFPLTVTSAQKNPTAFYLCASSRNRGSSNQPQHFGDGTRLSIL.

The rearrangement uses TRBV5-6 and TRBJ1-6, with D perhaps matching TRBD1 (6 bases). CDR1 and CDR2 from the germline V gene are SGHDT and YYEEEE. This CDR3 is built from 15 residues. Trimming stripped 9 bases from V and 2 bases from J, with 15 bases between. CDR3 protein: CAKTGRMTYNSPLHF. CDR3 DNA sequence: TGTGCCAAAACAGGGAGGATGACCTATAATTCACCCCTCCACTTT.

The rearrangement uses TRBV5-6 and TRBJ2-1; TRBD1 might be the D (6 bases). In germline, CDR1 is SGHDT, CDR2 YYEEEE. V gave up 5 bases and J gave up 0 bases, with 12 bases separating them. The CDR3 runs to 15 residues. In DNA form, the CDR3 reads TGTGCCAGCAGTAGACAGGAACCCTCCTACAATGAGCAGTTCTTC. Translation: CASSRQEPSYNEQFF.

This rearrangement joins TRBV6-1 to TRBJ2-2; D is uncertain. Germline V CDR1 and CDR2: MNHNS, SASEGT. The CDR3 length is 14 residues. The V gene lost 6 bases and the J gene lost 14 bases, with 22 bases spanning the gap. CDR3: CASRGIHGSRRLFF. The CDR3 DNA sequence: TGTGCCAGCAGGGGAATCCACGGGTCCCGGAGACTGTTTTTT.

This chain connects TRBV18 to TRBJ2-1, with 8 bases identical to TRBD1. Unmatched junction bases numbered 4, after V lost 3 bases and J lost 0 bases. Germline CDR1 and CDR2: KGHSH and LQKENI. This CDR3 has 16 amino acids. In DNA form, the CDR3 reads TGTGCCAGCTCACCCGGGACAGGCGGCTCCTACAATGAGCAGTTCTTC. This sequence encodes CASSPGTGGSYNEQFF.

The rearrangement uses TRBV5-1 and TRBJ2-3; D could derive from TRBD1 or TRBD2 (5 bases each). Germline CDR1 is SGHRS and CDR2 is YFSETQ. With 8 bases removed from V and 2 bases from J, the gap between germline ends came to 12 bases. This CDR3 has 13 residues. CDR3 in amino acids: CASAGTSTDTQYF. The CDR3 DNA follows: TGCGCCAGTGCCGGGACCTCCACAGATACGCAGTATTTT.

The rearrangement links TRBV6-1 to TRBJ2-7; D not resolved. Trimming left V 6 bases short and J 0 bases short, with 12 bases between. Germline assignment: CDR1 MNHNS and CDR2 SASEGT. The CDR3 runs to 14 residues. The CDR3, as DNA: TGTGCCAGCAGCCCCTTTTCGAGCTCCTACGAGCAGTACTTC. Translating gives CASSPFSSSYEQYF.

This clone was picked up a small number of times. The rearrangement joins TRBV9 to TRBJ1-1; 7 nucleotides line up with TRBD1. The junction had 7 bases not matched to a gene; V was cut back by 3 bases and J by 8 bases. CDR3 length: 13 residues. Per germline, CDR1 SGDLS and CDR2 YYNGEE. CDR3 nucleotide sequence: TGTGCCAGCAGCGAGGGGACAGCAAGGGAAGCTTTCTTT. Encoded protein: CASSEGTAREAFF.

The chain combines TRBV10-1 with TRBJ2-5; 7 positions agree with TRBD2. The germline CDR1 and CDR2 sequences are WNHNN and SYGVQD (reference sequence). This CDR3 has 15 amino acids. V gave up 3 bases and J gave up 2 bases; unmatched junction bases: 6. The CDR3, as DNA: TGCGCCAGCAGTGACGCGGGGGTGGCTCAAGAGACCCAGTACTTC. Protein: CASSDAGVAQETQYF.

The rearrangement uses TRBV5-5 and TRBJ1-3; maybe TRBD1 (5 bases). The CDR3 contains 17 residues. V shed 0 bases and J shed 1 base, with 14 bases lying between them. Germline CDR1 and CDR2: SGHKS and YYEKEE (reference sequence). The CDR3 DNA follows: TGTGCCAGCAGCTTGGGGGGCCCACTAAGATCTGGAAACACCATATATTTT. Protein sequence: CASSLGGPLRSGNTIYF.

This chain connects TRBV5-1 to TRBJ2-3, with TRBD2 matching over 15 bases. Per germline, CDR1 SGHRS and CDR2 YFSETQ. The CDR3 runs 18 residues. After removal of 0 bases from V and 1 base from J, the junction contained 3 bases not matched to a gene. The CDR3, as DNA: TGCGCCAGCAGCTTGGGGGGACTAGCGGGAGGACGCACAGATACGCAGTATTTT. It codes for CASSLGGLAGGRTDTQYF.

This chain joins TRBV9 and TRBJ2-2; TRBD2 aligns across 7 bases. Trimming took 0 bases from V and 1 from J; bases not matched to a gene: 0. CDR1 SGDLS and CDR2 YYNGEE come from the germline V gene. The CDR3 has 15 residues. The CDR3 nucleotides read TGTGCCAGCAGCGTAGCTAGCGGGAACACCGGGGAGCTGTTTTTT. Translating gives CASSVASGNTGELFF.

This clone was observed once. This sequence joins TRBV5-1 and TRBJ2-1, with TRBD2 matching 14 bases. The CDR3 loop spans 15 amino acids. CDR1 and CDR2 (germline): SGHRS, YFSETQ. V shed 4 bases, J shed 10 bases, and the junction held 7 bases outside the gene matches. The CDR3 reads CASSPQTSGRGEQFF. The CDR3 DNA is TGCGCCAGCAGCCCTCAGACTAGCGGGAGGGGGGAGCAGTTCTTC.

This chain connects TRBV10-3 to TRBJ2-3; 16 nucleotides match TRBD2. Trimming removed 7 bases from V and 5 bases from J; junction bases left unmatched: 3. This CDR3 comprises 15 residues. CDR1 is ENHRY and CDR2 is SYGVKD in the germline V gene. This CDR3 reads CAITGTSGRVDTQYF. The DNA of the CDR3 is TGTGCCATCACCGGGACTAGCGGGAGGGTAGATACGCAGTATTTT.

The chain carries TRBV27 and TRBJ1-2; 7 nucleotides agree with TRBD1. Germline CDR1 reads MNHEY; CDR2 reads SMNVEV (reference sequence). The CDR3 contains 16 residues. V trimming: 6 bases; J trimming: 2 bases; junction bases outside the gene matches: 12. The CDR3 spells CASRGTWGQNNYGYTF. The CDR3 nucleotides read TGTGCCAGCAGGGGCACATGGGGACAGAACAACTATGGCTACACCTTC.

The chain combines TRBV4-1 with TRBJ2-7; weak D call: TRBD2 (6 bases). This CDR3 spans 15 amino acids. Germline assignment: CDR1 MGHRA and CDR2 YSYEKL. The V end was cut by 0 bases, the J end by 7 bases, with 16 bases between. This CDR3 is CASSQDFGTGREQYF. The CDR3, as DNA: TGCGCCAGCAGCCAAGATTTCGGAACGGGGAGGGAGCAGTACTTC.

The chain carries TRBV6-4 and TRBJ2-3; a possible D gene is TRBD1 (6 bases). V lost 5 bases and J lost 4, with 10 bases in between. Germline V lookup: CDR1 MRHNA, CDR2 SNTAGT. CDR3 size: 13 residues. In DNA, the CDR3 is TGTGCCAGCAGTACAGGGCTCGCAGATACGCAGTATTTT. This encodes CASSTGLADTQYF.

The rearrangement uses TRBV5-4 and TRBJ2-5; no firm D call. CDR1 and CDR2 from the germline V gene are SGHNT and YYREEE (reference sequence). The CDR3 loop spans 13 amino acids. Trimming removed 0 bases at V and 5 bases at J, with 8 bases between. The CDR3 sequence is CASSLVIQETQYF. The CDR3 DNA reads as TGTGCCAGCAGCTTGGTAATACAGGAGACCCAGTACTTC.

The chain is built from TRBV18 and TRBJ2-2; 8 nucleotides match TRBD1. Trimming at V came to 6 bases and at J to 1 base, leaving 4 bases not matched to a gene. Germline CDR1 reads KGHSH; CDR2 reads LQKENI. The length of the CDR3 is 15 residues. This CDR3 is CASSPGTGNTGELFF. CDR3 in DNA: TGTGCCAGCTCGCCCGGGACAGGGAACACCGGGGAGCTGTTTTTT.

J is TRBJ2-7 and V is TRBV11-1, with D perhaps matching TRBD2 (5 bases). Germline loops: CDR1 SGHAT, CDR2 FQDESV (reference sequence). CDR3 length: 18 amino acids. Trimming removed 5 bases at V and 0 bases at J, with 23 bases between. The CDR3, as DNA: TGTGCCAGCAGCAGTAGGAAGGTTGGACTGTCTAGCTCCTACGAGCAGTACTTC. This gives the protein CASSSRKVGLSSSYEQYF.

The chain recombines TRBV23-1 with TRBJ1-1, with TRBD1 identical over 9 bases. TRBV23-1 is marked as an open reading frame, function uncertain. The junction had 6 bases not matched to a gene; V was cut back by 3 bases and J by 1 base. The CDR3 covers 16 residues. This CDR3 reads CASSHLLTGGNTEAFF. The CDR3 DNA is TGCGCCAGCAGTCACTTATTGACAGGGGGGAACACTGAAGCTTTCTTT.